This TCR beta chain derives from a study of blood T cells in healthy people across ages. Overall study: There was about one barcoded beta molecule captured by template switching per two T cells.

Germline V gene lookup returns CDR1 SQVTM and CDR2 ANQGSEA. The trim removed 4 bases at V and 3 bases at J, leaving 6 bases unmatched. This CDR3 region has 14 residues. This clonotype was counted only a few times. PCR was performed a second time for roughly 7 to 11 cycles using a sample-barcoded 5' primer and a J-beta primer mix. Each cDNA molecule received a tag from a template-switch adaptor that had 12 random nucleotides. Via MiXCR, TCRdb re-called the 5' RACE reads, giving one row per CDR3 protein. The sample shows around 800,000 distinct CDR3 sequences, roughly 25% of them seen only once. This same sample was also part of a study on T cells of mothers and their children. Turning to that study: A few healthy Caucasian mothers, along with their six children, were the donors. Evidence of persistent microchimeric T cell clones was absent.

The TCR originated in a boy under 18 in good health. The sample consisted of blood. The chain links TRBV29-1 to TRBJ2-3; the match to TRBD1 covers 8 bases. The CDR3 region is CSVARQGLTDTQYF. Written as DNA, the CDR3 is TGCAGCGTTGCCCGACAGGGGTTAACAGATACGCAGTATTTT.